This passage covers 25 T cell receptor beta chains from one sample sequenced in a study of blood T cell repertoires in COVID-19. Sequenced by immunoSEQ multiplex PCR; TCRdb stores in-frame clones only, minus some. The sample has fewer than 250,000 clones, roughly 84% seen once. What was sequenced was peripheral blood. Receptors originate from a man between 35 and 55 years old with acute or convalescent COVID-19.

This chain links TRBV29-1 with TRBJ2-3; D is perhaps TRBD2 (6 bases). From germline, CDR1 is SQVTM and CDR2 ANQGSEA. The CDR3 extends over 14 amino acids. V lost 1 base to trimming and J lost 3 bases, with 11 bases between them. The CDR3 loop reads CSVEGQGGTDTQYF. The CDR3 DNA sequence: TGCAGCGTTGAAGGTCAGGGAGGAACAGATACGCAGTATTTT.

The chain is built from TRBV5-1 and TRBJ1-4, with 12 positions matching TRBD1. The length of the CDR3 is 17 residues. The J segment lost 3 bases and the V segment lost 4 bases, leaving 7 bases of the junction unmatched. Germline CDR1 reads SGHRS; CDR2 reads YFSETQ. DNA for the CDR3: TGCGCCAGCAGCCTGGCGGGACAGGGGGCAGCTAATGAAAAACTGTTTTTT. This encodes CASSLAGQGAANEKLFF.

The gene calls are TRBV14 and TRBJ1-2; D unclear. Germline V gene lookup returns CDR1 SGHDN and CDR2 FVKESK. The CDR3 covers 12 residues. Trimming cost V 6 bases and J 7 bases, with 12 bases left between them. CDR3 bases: TGTGCCAGCAGTTCCGGGTCACCTGGCTACACCTTC. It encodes CASSSGSPGYTF. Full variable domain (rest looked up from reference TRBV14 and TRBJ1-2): EAGVTQFPSHSVIEKGQTVTLRCDPISGHDNLYWYRRVMGKEIKFLLHFVKESKQDESGMPNNRFLAERTGGTYSTLKVQPAELEDSGVYFCASSSGSPGYTFGSGTRLTVV.

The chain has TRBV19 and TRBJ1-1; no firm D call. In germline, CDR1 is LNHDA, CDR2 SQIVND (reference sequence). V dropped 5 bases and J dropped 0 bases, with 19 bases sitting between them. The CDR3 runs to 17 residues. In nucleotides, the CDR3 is TGTGCCAGTAGTCGCCAGTCCCCCAGGCACCTGAACACTGAAGCTTTCTTT. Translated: CASSRQSPRHLNTEAFF.

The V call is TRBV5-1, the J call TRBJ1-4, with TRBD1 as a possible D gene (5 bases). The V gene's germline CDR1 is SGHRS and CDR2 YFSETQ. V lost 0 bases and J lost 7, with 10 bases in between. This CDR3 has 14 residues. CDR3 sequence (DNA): TGCGCCAGCAGCTTGGAAGGGGCCCGTGAAAAACTGTTTTTT. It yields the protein CASSLEGAREKLFF.

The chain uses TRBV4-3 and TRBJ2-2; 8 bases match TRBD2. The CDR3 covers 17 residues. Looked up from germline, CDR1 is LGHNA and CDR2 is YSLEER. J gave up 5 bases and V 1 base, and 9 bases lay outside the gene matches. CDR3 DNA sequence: TGCGCCAGCAGCCAAGTTTATACGGGACTAGTGACCGGGGAGCTGTTTTTT. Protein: CASSQVYTGLVTGELFF.

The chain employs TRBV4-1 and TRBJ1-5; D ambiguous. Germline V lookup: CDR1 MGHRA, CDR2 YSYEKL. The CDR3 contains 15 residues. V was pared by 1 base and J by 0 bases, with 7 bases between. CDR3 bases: TGCGCCAGCAGCCAAGCGGTTTATAGCAATCAGCCCCAGCATTTT. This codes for CASSQAVYSNQPQHF.

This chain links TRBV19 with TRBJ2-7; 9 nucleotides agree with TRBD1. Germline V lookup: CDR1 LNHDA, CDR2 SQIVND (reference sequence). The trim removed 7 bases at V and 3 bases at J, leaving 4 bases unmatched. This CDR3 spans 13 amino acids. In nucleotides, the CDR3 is TGTGCCAGTATAGCGGACAGGGGCTACGAGCAGTACTTC. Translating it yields CASIADRGYEQYF. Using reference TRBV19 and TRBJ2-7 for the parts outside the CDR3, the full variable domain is DGGITQSPKYLFRKEGQNVTLSCEQNLNHDAMYWYRQDPGQGLRLIYYSQIVNDFQKGDIAEGYSVSREKKESFPLTVTSAQKNPTAFYLCASIADRGYEQYFGPGTRLTVT.

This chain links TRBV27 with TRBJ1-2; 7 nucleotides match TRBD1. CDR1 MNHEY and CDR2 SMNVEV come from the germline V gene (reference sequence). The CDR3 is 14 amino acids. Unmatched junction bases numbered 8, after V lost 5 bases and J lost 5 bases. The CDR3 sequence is CASSEGPGGYGYTF. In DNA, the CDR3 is TGTGCCAGCAGTGAGGGGCCAGGGGGTTATGGCTACACCTTC.

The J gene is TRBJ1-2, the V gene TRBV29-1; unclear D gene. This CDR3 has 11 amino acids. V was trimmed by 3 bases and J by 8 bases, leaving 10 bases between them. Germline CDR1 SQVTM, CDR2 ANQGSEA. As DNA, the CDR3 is TGCAGCGTTGATTCAGGATTAGGCTACACCTTC. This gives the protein CSVDSGLGYTF.

As DNA, the CDR3 is TGTGCCAGCAGCACTGAGAGATCTGGAAACACCATATATTTT. Translation: CASSTERSGNTIYF. J is TRBJ1-3 and V is TRBV7-2, with D unclear. The CDR3 sequence is 14 residues long. V shed 5 bases and J shed 1 base, with 9 bases lying between them. Looked up from germline, CDR1 is SGHTA and CDR2 is FQGNSA.

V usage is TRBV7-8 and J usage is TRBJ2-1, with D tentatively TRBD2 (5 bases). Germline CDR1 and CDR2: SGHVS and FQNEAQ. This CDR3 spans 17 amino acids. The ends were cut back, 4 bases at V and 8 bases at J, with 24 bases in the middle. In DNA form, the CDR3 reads TGTGCCAGCAGCTCAGACGGCTCCCCGGGTAGTAGCGATGAGCAGTTCTTC. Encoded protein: CASSSDGSPGSSDEQFF.

The CDR3 spells CASSPNPGLAAFF. The CDR3 DNA is TGTGCCAGCAGCCCAAACCCGGGACTAGCAGCTTTCTTT. This chain links TRBV7-9 with TRBJ1-1, with D perhaps matching TRBD1 (5 bases). Trimming left V 5 bases short and J 10 bases short, with 17 bases between. The germline gives CDR1 SEHNR, CDR2 FQNEAQ (reference sequence). This CDR3 has 13 amino acids.

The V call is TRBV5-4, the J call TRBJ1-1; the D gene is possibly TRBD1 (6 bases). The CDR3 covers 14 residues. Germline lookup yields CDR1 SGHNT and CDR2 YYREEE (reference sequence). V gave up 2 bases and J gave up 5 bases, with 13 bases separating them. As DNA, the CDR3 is TGTGCCAGCAGCTTTTCGGGGGGCAGTACTGAAGCTTTCTTT. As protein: CASSFSGGSTEAFF.

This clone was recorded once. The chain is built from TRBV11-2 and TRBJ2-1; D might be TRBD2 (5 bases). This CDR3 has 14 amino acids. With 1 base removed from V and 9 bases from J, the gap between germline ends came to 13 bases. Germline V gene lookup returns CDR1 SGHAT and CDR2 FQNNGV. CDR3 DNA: TGTGCCAGCAGCTTAGCTCCTTGGACTGTTGAGCAGTTCTTC. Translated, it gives CASSLAPWTVEQFF.

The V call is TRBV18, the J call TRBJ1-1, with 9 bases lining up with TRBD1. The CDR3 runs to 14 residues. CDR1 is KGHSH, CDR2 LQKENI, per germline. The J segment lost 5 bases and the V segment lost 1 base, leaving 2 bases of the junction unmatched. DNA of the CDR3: TGTGCCAGCTCACCACGACAGGGGGAGACTGAAGCTTTCTTT. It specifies CASSPRQGETEAFF.

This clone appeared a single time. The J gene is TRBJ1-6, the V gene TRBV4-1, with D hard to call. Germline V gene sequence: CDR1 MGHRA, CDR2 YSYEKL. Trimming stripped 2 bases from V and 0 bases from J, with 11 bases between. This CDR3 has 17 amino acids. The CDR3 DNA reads TGCGCCAGCAGCCAAATTTTCGGGGTCTCCTATAATTCACCCCTCCACTTT. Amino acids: CASSQIFGVSYNSPLHF.

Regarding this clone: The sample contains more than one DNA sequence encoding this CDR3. In nucleotides, the CDR3 is TGTGCCAGCAGTTTAGGAGCGGGCACTGAAGCTTTCTTT. Protein product: CASSLGAGTEAFF. This chain links TRBV12-3 or TRBV12-4 with TRBJ1-1; D remains ambiguous. V was trimmed by 1 base and J by 4 bases, leaving 7 bases between them. The CDR3 has 13 amino acids.

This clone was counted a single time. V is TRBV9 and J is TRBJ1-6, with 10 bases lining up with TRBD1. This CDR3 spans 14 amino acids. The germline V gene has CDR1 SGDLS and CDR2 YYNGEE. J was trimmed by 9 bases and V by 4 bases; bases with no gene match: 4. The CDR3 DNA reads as TGTGCCAGCAGCACTCGACAGGGGGCTTCACCCCTCCACTTT. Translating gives CASSTRQGASPLHF.

The CDR3 nucleotides are TGTGCCAGCAGCTTCTCTGGGCAGTCCATGAATTCACCCCTCCACTTT. This encodes CASSFSGQSMNSPLHF. The V call is TRBV7-8, the J call TRBJ1-6; unclear D gene. The V end lost 3 bases, the J end lost 7 bases, and 16 bases lay between the germline ends. The CDR3 runs to 16 residues. Germline CDR1 and CDR2: SGHVS and FQNEAQ.

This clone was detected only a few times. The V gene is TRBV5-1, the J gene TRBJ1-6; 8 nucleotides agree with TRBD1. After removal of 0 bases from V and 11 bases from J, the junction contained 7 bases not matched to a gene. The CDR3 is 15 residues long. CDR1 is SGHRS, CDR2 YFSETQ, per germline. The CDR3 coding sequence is TGCGCCAGCAGCTTGGAAGGACAGGGAACGACACCCCTCCACTTT. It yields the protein CASSLEGQGTTPLHF.

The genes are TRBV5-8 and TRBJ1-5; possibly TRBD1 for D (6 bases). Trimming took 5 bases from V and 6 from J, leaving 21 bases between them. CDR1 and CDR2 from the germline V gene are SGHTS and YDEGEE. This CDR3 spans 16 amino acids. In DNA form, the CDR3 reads TGTGCCAGCAGACAAAGTACCCGAGGGGGGGTTCAGCCCCAGCATTTT. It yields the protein CASRQSTRGGVQPQHF.

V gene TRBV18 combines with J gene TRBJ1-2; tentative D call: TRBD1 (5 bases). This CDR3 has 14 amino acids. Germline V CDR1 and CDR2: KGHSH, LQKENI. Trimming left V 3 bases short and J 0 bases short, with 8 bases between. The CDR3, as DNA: TGTGCCAGCTCACCGTTACAGGCTAACTATGGCTACACCTTC. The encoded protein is CASSPLQANYGYTF.

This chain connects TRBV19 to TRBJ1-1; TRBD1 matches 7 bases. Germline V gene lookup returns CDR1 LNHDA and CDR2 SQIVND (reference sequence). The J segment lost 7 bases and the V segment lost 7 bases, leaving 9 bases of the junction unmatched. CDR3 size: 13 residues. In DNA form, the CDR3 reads TGTGCCAGTAAGGAGGAGGGGGCGCGTGAAGCTTTCTTT. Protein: CASKEEGAREAFF.

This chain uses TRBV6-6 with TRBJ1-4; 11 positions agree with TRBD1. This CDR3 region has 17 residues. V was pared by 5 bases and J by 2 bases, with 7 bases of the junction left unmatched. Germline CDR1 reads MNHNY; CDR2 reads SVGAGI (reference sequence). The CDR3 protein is CASSLGTGGATNEKLFF. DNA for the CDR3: TGTGCCAGCAGTCTCGGGACAGGGGGAGCGACTAATGAAAAACTGTTTTTT.